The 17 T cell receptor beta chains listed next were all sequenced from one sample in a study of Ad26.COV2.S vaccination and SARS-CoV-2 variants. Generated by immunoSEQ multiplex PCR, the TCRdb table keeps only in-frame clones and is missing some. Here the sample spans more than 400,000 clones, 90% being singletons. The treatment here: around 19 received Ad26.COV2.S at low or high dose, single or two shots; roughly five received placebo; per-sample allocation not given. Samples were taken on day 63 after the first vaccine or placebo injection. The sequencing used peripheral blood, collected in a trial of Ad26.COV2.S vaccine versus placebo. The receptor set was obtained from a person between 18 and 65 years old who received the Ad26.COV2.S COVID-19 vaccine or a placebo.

DNA for the CDR3: TGTGCCAGCAGTGAATTTGGGGGAGGGCCGAATGAGCAGTTCTTC. Translating gives CASSEFGGGPNEQFF. The chain employs TRBV6-1 and TRBJ2-1; 7 bases match TRBD2. Germline V CDR1 and CDR2: MNHNS, SASEGT. The CDR3 length is 15 residues. V dropped 2 bases and J dropped 7; count of bases not matched to a gene: 8.

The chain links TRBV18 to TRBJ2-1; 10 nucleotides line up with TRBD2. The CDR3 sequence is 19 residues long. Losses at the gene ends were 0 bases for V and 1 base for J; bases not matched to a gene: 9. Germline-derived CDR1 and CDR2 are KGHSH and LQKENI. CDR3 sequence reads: CASSPPRLAGEWSYNEQFF. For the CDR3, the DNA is TGTGCCAGCTCACCACCGAGGCTAGCGGGAGAGTGGTCCTACAATGAGCAGTTCTTC.

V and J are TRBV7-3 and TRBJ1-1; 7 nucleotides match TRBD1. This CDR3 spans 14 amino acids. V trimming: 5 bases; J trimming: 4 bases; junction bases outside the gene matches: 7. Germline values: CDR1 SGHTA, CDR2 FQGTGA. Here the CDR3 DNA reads TGTGCCAGCAGCCGACAGGGAAGGGGCACTGAAGCTTTCTTT. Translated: CASSRQGRGTEAFF.

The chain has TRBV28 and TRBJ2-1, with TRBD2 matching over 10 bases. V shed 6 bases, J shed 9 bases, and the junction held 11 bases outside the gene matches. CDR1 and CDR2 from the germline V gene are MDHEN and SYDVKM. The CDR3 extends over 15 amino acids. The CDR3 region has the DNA TGTGCCAGCAGACCGACGGGACTAGCGAGGGGTGAGCAGTTCTTC. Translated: CASRPTGLARGEQFF. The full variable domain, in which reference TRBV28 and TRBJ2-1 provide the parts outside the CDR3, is DVKVTQSSRYLVKRTGEKVFLECVQDMDHENMFWYRQDPGLGLRLIYFSYDVKMKEKGDIPEGYSVSREKKERFSLILESASTNQTSMYLCASRPTGLARGEQFFGPGTRLTVL.

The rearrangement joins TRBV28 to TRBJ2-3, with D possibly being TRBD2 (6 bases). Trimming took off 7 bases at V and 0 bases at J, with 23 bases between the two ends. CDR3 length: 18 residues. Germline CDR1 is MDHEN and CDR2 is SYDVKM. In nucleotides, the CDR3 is TGTGCCAGCACCCGATCGTGGGGTAGCGGAACTAGCACAGATACGCAGTATTTT. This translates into CASTRSWGSGTSTDTQYF.

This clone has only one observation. CDR3: CASSFPPGQTYYGYTF. The CDR3 DNA follows: TGTGCCAGCAGTTTCCCTCCCGGACAGACGTACTATGGCTACACCTTC. V and J are TRBV28 and TRBJ1-2; TRBD1 is a possible D gene (6 bases). V was cut by 3 bases and J by 3 bases, with 17 bases left in between. This CDR3 contains 16 residues. Germline values: CDR1 MDHEN, CDR2 SYDVKM.

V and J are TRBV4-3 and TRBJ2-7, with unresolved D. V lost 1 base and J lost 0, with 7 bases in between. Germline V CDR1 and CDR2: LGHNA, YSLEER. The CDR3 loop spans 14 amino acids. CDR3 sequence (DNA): TGCGCCAGCAGCCAAGTTGCGTTCTCCTACGAGCAGTACTTC. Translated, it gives CASSQVAFSYEQYF.

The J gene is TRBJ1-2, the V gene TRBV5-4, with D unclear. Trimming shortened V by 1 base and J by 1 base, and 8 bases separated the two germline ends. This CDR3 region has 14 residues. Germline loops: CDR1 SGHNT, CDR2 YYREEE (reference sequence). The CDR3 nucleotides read TGTGCCAGCAGCTTGCCTGAGGTTAACTATGGCTACACCTTC. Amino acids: CASSLPEVNYGYTF.

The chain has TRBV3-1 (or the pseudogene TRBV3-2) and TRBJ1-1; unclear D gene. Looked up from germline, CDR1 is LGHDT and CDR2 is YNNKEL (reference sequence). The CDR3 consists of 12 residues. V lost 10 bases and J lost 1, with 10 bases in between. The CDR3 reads CATAGGNTEAFF. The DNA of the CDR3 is TGTGCCACCGCGGGAGGGAACACTGAAGCTTTCTTT.

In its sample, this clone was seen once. The CDR3 region is CASRVSGKSTDTQYF. DNA of the CDR3: TGTGCCAGCAGGGTTAGCGGGAAAAGCACAGATACGCAGTATTTT. V gene TRBV6-5 combines with J gene TRBJ2-3; TRBD2 matches at 8 bases. V lost 6 bases and J lost 0; bases outside the gene matches: 5. Germline V gene lookup returns CDR1 MNHEY and CDR2 SVGAGI. This CDR3 region has 15 residues.

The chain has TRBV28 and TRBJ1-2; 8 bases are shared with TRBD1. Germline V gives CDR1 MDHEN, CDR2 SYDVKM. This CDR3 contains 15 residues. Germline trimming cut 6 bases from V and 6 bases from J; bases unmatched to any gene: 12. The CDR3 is CASRPGQGERNGYTF. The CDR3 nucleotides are TGTGCCAGCAGACCCGGACAGGGAGAAAGGAATGGCTACACCTTC.

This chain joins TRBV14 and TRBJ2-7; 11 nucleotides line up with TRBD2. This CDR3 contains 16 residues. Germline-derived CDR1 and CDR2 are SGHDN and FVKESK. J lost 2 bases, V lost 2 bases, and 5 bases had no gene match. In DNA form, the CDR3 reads TGTGCCAGCAGCCAACCCTTAGCGGGAGGGCCCTACGAGCAGTACTTC. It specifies CASSQPLAGGPYEQYF.

The CDR3 nucleotides are TGTGCCAGCAGCAAAGATGGGACTCCCACTGAAGCTTTCTTT. The encoded protein is CASSKDGTPTEAFF. The chain carries TRBV21-1 and TRBJ1-1. TRBV21-1 is a documented pseudogene. This CDR3 spans 14 amino acids.

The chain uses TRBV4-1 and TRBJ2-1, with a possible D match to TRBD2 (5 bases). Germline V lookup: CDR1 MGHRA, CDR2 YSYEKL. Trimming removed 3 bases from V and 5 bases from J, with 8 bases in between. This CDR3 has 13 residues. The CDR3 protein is CASSHRTDNEQFF. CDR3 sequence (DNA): TGCGCCAGCAGCCACCGGACTGACAATGAGCAGTTCTTC.

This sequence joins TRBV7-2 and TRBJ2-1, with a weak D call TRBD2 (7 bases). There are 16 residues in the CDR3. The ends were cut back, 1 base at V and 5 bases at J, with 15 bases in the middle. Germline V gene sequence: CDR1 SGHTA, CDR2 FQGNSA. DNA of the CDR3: TGTGCCAGCAGCTTAGTGGGGGGGGCAACAAACAATGAGCAGTTCTTC. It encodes CASSLVGGATNNEQFF.

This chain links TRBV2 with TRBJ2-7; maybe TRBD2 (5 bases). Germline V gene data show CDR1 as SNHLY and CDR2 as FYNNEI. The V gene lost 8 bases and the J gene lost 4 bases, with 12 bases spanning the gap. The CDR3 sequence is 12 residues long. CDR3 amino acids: CASRAGKYEQYF. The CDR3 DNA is TGTGCCAGCCGGGCGGGCAAATACGAGCAGTACTTC.

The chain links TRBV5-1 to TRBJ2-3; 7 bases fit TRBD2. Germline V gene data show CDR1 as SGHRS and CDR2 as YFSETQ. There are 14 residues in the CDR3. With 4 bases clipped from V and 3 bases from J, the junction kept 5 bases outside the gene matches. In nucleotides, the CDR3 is TGCGCCAGCAGCCCGGGGGGAGAGACAGATACGCAGTATTTT. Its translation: CASSPGGETDTQYF.